This paragraph covers one T cell receptor beta chain sequence. The CDR3 contains 12 residues. Looked up from germline, CDR1 is KGHSH and CDR2 is LQKENI. The source of the sample is a study of cytomegalovirus exposure and HLA in healthy donors. The study ran its PCR with 60 Vbeta and 13 Jbeta primers. The method was immunoSEQ multiplex PCR; TCRdb's version includes in-frame clones alone and lacks a portion of them. Of 200,000 to 250,000 clones listed, 82% are singletons. The sequenced sample consisted of PBMCs. The chain recombines TRBV18 with TRBJ2-5, with 7 bases aligning to TRBD2. The DNA end favors TRBJ2-7, so the J call may be wrong. The TCR was taken from a woman aged 40 to 50 in good health and CMV-seronegative. Here the CDR3 reads CASSPGRDEQYF. The DNA for the CDR3 is TGTGCCAGCTCACCAGGGAGGGACGAGCAGTACTTC.